These 27 T cell receptor beta chains originate from one sample sequenced in a study of blood T cell repertoires in COVID-19. The method was immunoSEQ multiplex PCR; TCRdb's version includes in-frame clones alone and lacks a portion of them. The data show around 100,000 clones, around 72% seen once. Input material: peripheral blood. The receptors were sampled from a man in his 70s with COVID-19, enrolled during active disease.

The chain recombines TRBV29-1 with TRBJ1-1; tentatively, D is TRBD1 (5 bases). This CDR3 is 13 amino acids long. CDR1 is SQVTM, CDR2 ANQGSEA, per germline. Trimming took 5 bases from V and 5 from J, leaving 15 bases between them. For the CDR3, the DNA is TGCAGCGTTTCGGCGGGGGGTATAACTGAAGCTTTCTTT. Amino acids: CSVSAGGITEAFF.

This chain links TRBV18 with TRBJ1-5, with 8 nucleotides matching TRBD1. Trimming cost V 3 bases and J 5 bases; bases outside gene matches: 6. The germline gives CDR1 KGHSH, CDR2 LQKENI. The CDR3 contains 15 residues. CDR3 amino acids: CASSPGQGLYQPQHF. The CDR3 coding sequence is TGTGCCAGCTCACCCGGACAGGGACTGTATCAGCCCCAGCATTTT.

J is TRBJ1-2 and V is TRBV2; D remains unclear. CDR3 length: 14 amino acids. With 3 bases removed from V and 4 bases from J, the gap between germline ends came to 12 bases. CDR1 and CDR2 from the germline V gene are SNHLY and FYNNEI. The CDR3 bases are TGTGCCAGCAGTGATACTCGGAGAGTCTATGGCTACACCTTC. Protein: CASSDTRRVYGYTF.

This clone was seen a handful of times. The chain has TRBV28 and TRBJ2-7, with 8 bases identical to TRBD2. The CDR3 totals 15 residues. Germline trimming cut 5 bases from V and 3 bases from J; bases unmatched to any gene: 9. The germline gives CDR1 MDHEN, CDR2 SYDVKM. Here the CDR3 reads CASSPGGLGVYEQYF. CDR3 bases: TGTGCCAGCAGTCCGGGGGGACTAGGGGTCTACGAGCAGTACTTC.

This clone was picked up a small number of times. V gene TRBV6-5 combines with J gene TRBJ2-5; D might be TRBD1 (6 bases). V lost 6 bases and J 5 bases, leaving 13 bases between the germline ends. This CDR3 has 13 amino acids. CDR1 MNHEY and CDR2 SVGAGI come from the germline V gene. The CDR3 loop reads CASRTTGRETQYF. For the CDR3, the DNA is TGTGCCAGCAGAACCACAGGGCGGGAGACCCAGTACTTC.

This chain's CDR3 is CASSLEQGGTQYF. Written as DNA, the CDR3 is TGTGCCAGCAGCTTAGAACAGGGGGGGACCCAGTACTTC. The rearrangement uses TRBV7-2 and TRBJ2-5, with 8 bases matching TRBD1. Trimming at V came to 1 base and at J to 7 bases, leaving 2 bases not matched to a gene. The CDR3 length is 13 residues. Germline values: CDR1 SGHTA, CDR2 FQGNSA.

The rearrangement joins TRBV27 to TRBJ2-6; no clear D gene. CDR3 size: 13 residues. Trimming removed 6 bases at V and 0 bases at J, with 3 bases between. The germline CDR1 and CDR2 sequences are MNHEY and SMNVEV (reference sequence). The CDR3 DNA sequence: TGTGCCAGCAGCAACTCTGGGGCCAACGTCCTGACTTTC. Translation gives CASSNSGANVLTF.

This clone was seen a handful of times. The V call is TRBV18, the J call TRBJ2-2; TRBD1 matches at 7 bases. The CDR3 spans 16 residues. V was clipped by 3 bases and J by 5 bases; unmatched bases: 9. Germline V gene data show CDR1 as KGHSH and CDR2 as LQKENI. The CDR3 reads CASSPPRTGVTGELFF. Here the CDR3 DNA reads TGTGCCAGCTCACCCCCCAGGACAGGTGTGACCGGGGAGCTGTTTTTT.

The chain recombines TRBV7-2 with TRBJ2-3, with 8 positions matching TRBD2. The trim removed 5 bases at V and 5 bases at J, leaving 12 bases unmatched. The CDR3 runs 16 residues. Germline values: CDR1 SGHTA, CDR2 FQGNSA. The CDR3 is CASSPHYGRALDTQYF. The CDR3, as DNA: TGTGCCAGCAGCCCACACTACGGGAGGGCCTTAGATACGCAGTATTTT.

The J gene is TRBJ1-2, the V gene TRBV10-3, with 10 nucleotides matching TRBD1. The CDR3 covers 13 residues. The germline V gene has CDR1 ENHRY and CDR2 SYGVKD. Trimming removed 8 bases from V and 4 bases from J; junction bases left unmatched: 4. The CDR3 DNA reads TGTGCCATCGAGACAGGGGGCGGCTATGGCTACACCTTC. This encodes CAIETGGGYGYTF.

J is TRBJ2-1 and V is TRBV19; D unclear. V was clipped by 1 base and J by 4 bases, with 11 bases between them. Germline values: CDR1 LNHDA, CDR2 SQIVND (reference sequence). CDR3 size: 15 residues. The CDR3 bases are TGTGCCAGTAGTATAGCCCCGGCGGAATACAATGAGCAGTTCTTC. Translating gives CASSIAPAEYNEQFF.

The chain links TRBV18 to TRBJ1-5, with no clear D. The CDR3 loop spans 13 amino acids. The V and J ends lost 3 bases and 4 bases respectively, with 7 bases between them. Germline V gene sequence: CDR1 KGHSH, CDR2 LQKENI. Here the CDR3 DNA reads TGTGCCAGCTCACCGGAGGTTAATCAGCCCCAGCATTTT. It encodes CASSPEVNQPQHF.

V and J are TRBV28 and TRBJ2-2; D may be TRBD2 (5 bases). This CDR3 has 15 amino acids. CDR1 MDHEN and CDR2 SYDVKM come from the germline V gene. Trimming took 5 bases from V and 7 from J, leaving 17 bases between them. The CDR3 DNA is TGTGCCAGCAGTCCCTTGGCAGGAGGTGGCGGGGAGCTGTTTTTT. It encodes CASSPLAGGGGELFF.

The CDR3, as DNA: TGTGCCAGCAGTTATTCCCCGGGAAGAATTGAAGCTTTCTTT. This translates into CASSYSPGRIEAFF. The chain uses TRBV6-2 or TRBV6-3 and TRBJ1-1, with D unresolved. V was pared by 3 bases and J by 7 bases, with 15 bases between. The V gene's germline CDR1 is MNHEY and CDR2 SVGEGT. The CDR3 spans 14 residues.

J is TRBJ1-5 and V is TRBV7-2; D not certain. The CDR3 length is 13 residues. The V end was cut by 1 base, the J end by 8 bases, with 9 bases between. Germline V gene sequence: CDR1 SGHTA, CDR2 FQGNSA. CDR3 bases: TGTGCCAGCAGCTTAGGCTCAGTGGAGCCCCAGCATTTT. This gives the protein CASSLGSVEPQHF.

This clone was picked up one time. The V call is TRBV6-6, the J call TRBJ1-3; D call uncertain. The germline V gene encodes CDR1 MNHNY and CDR2 SVGAGI (reference sequence). Deletions cut 7 bases from V and 4 bases from J, with 8 bases between. The CDR3 sequence is 12 residues long. CDR3 nucleotides: TGTGCCAGCAAGAGTTCGGGAAACACCATATATTTT. Translation: CASKSSGNTIYF.

The V gene is TRBV27, the J gene TRBJ2-6, with 8 positions matching TRBD1. V shed 5 bases, J shed 4 bases, and the junction held 19 bases outside the gene matches. The CDR3 consists of 20 residues. The germline CDR1 and CDR2 sequences are MNHEY and SMNVEV (reference sequence). Here the CDR3 reads CASSPPYGRGQSGGANVLTF. The CDR3 DNA is TGTGCCAGCAGTCCACCGTACGGCAGGGGGCAGTCGGGCGGGGCCAACGTCCTGACTTTC.

The J gene is TRBJ1-3, the V gene TRBV18; D is uncertain. Trimming stripped 2 bases from V and 4 bases from J, with 12 bases between. The CDR3 consists of 15 residues. Germline loops: CDR1 KGHSH, CDR2 LQKENI. CDR3 protein: CASSPLPGVGNTIYF. For the CDR3, the DNA is TGTGCCAGCTCACCATTACCGGGTGTAGGAAACACCATATATTTT.

This clone was seen more than once but under ten times. The chain uses TRBV2 and TRBJ2-3, with no clear D. This CDR3 comprises 11 residues. Deletions cut 6 bases from V and 2 bases from J, with 3 bases between. Germline V CDR1 and CDR2: SNHLY, FYNNEI. In nucleotides, the CDR3 is TGTGCCAGCAGCCTCACAGATACGCAGTATTTT. Translation gives CASSLTDTQYF.

V usage is TRBV3-1 (or the pseudogene TRBV3-2) and J usage is TRBJ2-7; D is undetermined. Trimming left V 1 base short and J 6 bases short, with 10 bases between. The CDR3 length is 13 residues. CDR1 and CDR2 from the germline V gene are LGHDT and YNNKEL (reference sequence). The CDR3 region is CASSQGGEAEQYF. In DNA form, the CDR3 reads TGTGCCAGCAGCCAAGGAGGCGAGGCCGAGCAGTACTTC.

This chain links TRBV10-3 with TRBJ2-2, with TRBD2 matching over 13 bases. From germline, CDR1 is ENHRY and CDR2 SYGVKD. The CDR3 is 16 residues long. The V segment lost 6 bases and the J segment 7 bases; nucleotides outside the gene matches: 8. CDR3 protein: CAISFGTSGNNGELFF. CDR3 in DNA: TGTGCCATCAGCTTCGGGACTAGCGGGAATAACGGGGAGCTGTTTTTT.

This sequence joins TRBV5-4 and TRBJ2-7; tentatively, D is TRBD2 (5 bases). Per germline, CDR1 SGHNT and CDR2 YYREEE (reference sequence). This CDR3 contains 15 residues. Trimming shortened V by 4 bases and J by 3 bases, and 17 bases separated the two germline ends. In DNA form, the CDR3 reads TGTGCCAGCAGCCACAGCGGATCCCCCTTCTACGAGCAGTACTTC. Translating it yields CASSHSGSPFYEQYF.

The chain joins TRBV4-2 to TRBJ2-2; D gene unclear. CDR3 length: 17 amino acids. Germline V CDR1 and CDR2: LGHNA, YNFKEQ. V shed 4 bases and J shed 5 bases, with 20 bases lying between them. The CDR3 DNA sequence: TGTGCCAGCAGCCTGGTCGAGGAAGCGTTCGCGACCGGGGAGCTGTTTTTT. Residues: CASSLVEEAFATGELFF.

The rearrangement links TRBV5-4 to TRBJ1-1, with D unresolved. Germline assignment: CDR1 SGHNT and CDR2 YYREEE (reference sequence). The CDR3 length is 15 residues. The V end lost 1 base, the J end lost 5 bases, and 15 bases lay between the germline ends. CDR3 amino acids: CASSLPGPGGTEAFF. The CDR3 bases are TGTGCCAGCAGCTTGCCCGGGCCGGGAGGGACTGAAGCTTTCTTT.

V and J are TRBV27 and TRBJ2-3; 10 bases map to TRBD2. Germline V gene lookup returns CDR1 MNHEY and CDR2 SMNVEV (reference sequence). V trimming: 3 bases; J trimming: 3 bases; junction bases outside the gene matches: 6. The CDR3 has 16 amino acids. CDR3 nucleotides: TGTGCCAGCAGTTTTCTAGCGGGAGACGCGACAGATACGCAGTATTTT. It translates to CASSFLAGDATDTQYF.

The chain employs TRBV7-2 and TRBJ2-1, with D unclear. Per the germline V gene, CDR1 is SGHTA and CDR2 is FQGNSA. The CDR3 runs 15 residues. V dropped 0 bases and J dropped 0 bases, with 6 bases sitting between them. CDR3 loop: CASSLAMSSYNEQFF. The DNA for the CDR3 is TGTGCCAGCAGCTTAGCCATGAGCTCCTACAATGAGCAGTTCTTC.

The CDR3 reads CASSQTPGLAGKETQYF. The CDR3 DNA reads as TGTGCCAGCAGCCAAACCCCGGGACTAGCGGGAAAAGAGACCCAGTACTTC. This sequence joins TRBV7-3 and TRBJ2-5; TRBD2 matches 13 bases. The junction had 9 bases not matched to a gene; V was cut back by 5 bases and J by 3 bases. This CDR3 comprises 17 residues. Germline V gene lookup returns CDR1 SGHTA and CDR2 FQGTGA. Full variable domain (rest looked up from reference TRBV7-3 and TRBJ2-5): GAGVSQTPSNKVTEKGKYVELRCDPISGHTALYWYRQSLGQGPEFLIYFQGTGAADDSGLPNDRFFAVRPEGSVSTLKIQRTERGDSAVYLCASSQTPGLAGKETQYFGPGTRLLVL.